Listed here are 25 T cell receptor beta chains from one sample, sequenced in a study of vaccination effects on CD4 cells after COVID-19. The protocol was immunoSEQ multiplex PCR, while the TCRdb copy is restricted to in-frame clones and leaves out a portion. The sample holds approximately 30,000 clones; roughly 85% are singletons and the top ten take roughly 1.4%. With the ViraFEST assay, the study expanded antigen-specific CD4+ T cells using viral peptide pools, then sequenced them. The culture ran for less than 12 days, and then CD4+ T cells were isolated. Vaccination of participants consisted of two doses of either the BNT162b2 or mRNA-1273 vaccine. Their recognized antigens are unknown. The source was CD4+ T cells from PBMCs cultured with HCoV-NL63 spike peptides, collected after COVID-19 vaccination. The receptors derive from a human donor who received a COVID-19 vaccine. Some clones in this sample may be carry-over from other donors' samples.

The V call is TRBV3-1 (or the pseudogene TRBV3-2), the J call TRBJ2-3, with D uncertain. Trimming took off 4 bases at V and 4 bases at J, with 6 bases between the two ends. CDR3 length: 12 amino acids. In germline, CDR1 is LGHDT, CDR2 YNNKEL (reference sequence). In nucleotides, the CDR3 is TGTGCCAGCAGCCGTACAGCAGATACGCAGTATTTT. It encodes CASSRTADTQYF.

This clone has just one count. The rearrangement uses TRBV2 and TRBJ1-3; D is perhaps TRBD1 (5 bases). V was shortened by 6 bases and J by 4 bases, with 10 bases between the two germline ends. The CDR3 loop spans 13 amino acids. CDR1 is SNHLY and CDR2 is FYNNEI in the germline V gene. CDR3 coding DNA: TGTGCCAGCAGAGCAGGGTCAGGAAACACCATATATTTT. Amino acids: CASRAGSGNTIYF. Supplemented by reference TRBV2 and TRBJ1-3, the full variable domain reads EPEVTQTPSHQVTQMGQEVILRCVPISNHLYFYWYRQILGQKVEFLVSFYNNEISEKSEIFDDQFSVERPDGSNFTLKIRSTKLEDSAMYFCASRAGSGNTIYFGEGSWLTVV.

CDR3: CASSPGQRGLREQYV. The CDR3 region has the DNA TGTGCCAGCTCTCCCGGGCAGCGGGGGTTGAGAGAGCAGTACGTC. V gene TRBV18 combines with J gene TRBJ2-7, with TRBD2 matching over 8 bases. The V gene end was trimmed by 6 bases and the J gene end by 7 bases; junction bases not matched to a gene: 14. CDR3 length: 15 residues. Germline V gene lookup returns CDR1 KGHSH and CDR2 LQKENI.

The V gene is TRBV9, the J gene TRBJ1-4; weak D call: TRBD1 (6 bases). Per the germline V gene, CDR1 is SGDLS and CDR2 is YYNGEE. The CDR3 spans 15 residues. Trimming took 4 bases from V and 4 from J, leaving 14 bases between them. CDR3 DNA: TGTGCCAGCAGCAGATCGACAGGAGTTAATGAAAAACTGTTTTTT. It is translated as CASSRSTGVNEKLFF.

This clone appeared a single time. This chain joins TRBV18 and TRBJ1-1; possibly TRBD1 for D (5 bases). Germline V gene lookup returns CDR1 KGHSH and CDR2 LQKENI. V lost 1 base and J lost 5, with 17 bases in between. This CDR3 contains 16 residues. The CDR3 sequence is CASSPLRAREGTEAFF. The CDR3 DNA is TGTGCCAGCTCACCACTACGCGCAAGGGAGGGGACTGAAGCTTTCTTT.

This chain uses TRBV2 with TRBJ1-5, with 7 bases identical to TRBD1. With V trimmed by 1 base and J by 2 bases, 2 bases remained unmatched. This CDR3 contains 15 residues. Germline assignment: CDR1 SNHLY and CDR2 FYNNEI. CDR3: CASSEEGQGNQPQHF. The CDR3 DNA is TGTGCCAGCAGTGAAGAAGGACAGGGCAATCAGCCCCAGCATTTT.

The CDR3 DNA reads TGTGCCAGCAGTTACCCGGACAGGGGGAGGGATGGCTACACCTTC. It translates to CASSYPDRGRDGYTF. This rearrangement joins TRBV28 to TRBJ1-2; 10 bases are a match to TRBD1. The CDR3 consists of 15 residues. The germline V gene encodes CDR1 MDHEN and CDR2 SYDVKM. Trimming at V came to 4 bases and at J to 6 bases, leaving 8 bases not matched to a gene.

The chain employs TRBV18 and TRBJ1-4, with unresolved D. The CDR3 covers 15 residues. V lost 4 bases and J 0 bases, leaving 9 bases between the germline ends. Germline CDR1 is KGHSH and CDR2 is LQKENI. DNA of the CDR3: TGTGCCAGCTCACGGTCTTTTGCAACTAATGAAAAACTGTTTTTT. Residues: CASSRSFATNEKLFF.

This clone was detected once. This sequence joins TRBV19 and TRBJ1-1; 7 nucleotides match TRBD1. V trimming: 4 bases; J trimming: 2 bases; junction bases outside the gene matches: 4. This CDR3 is built from 14 residues. CDR1 and CDR2 from the germline V gene are LNHDA and SQIVND (reference sequence). The CDR3 DNA reads as TGTGCCAGTAGTAGGGACAGATCAAACACTGAAGCTTTCTTT. Its protein is CASSRDRSNTEAFF.

The chain recombines TRBV7-2 with TRBJ1-5; D remains unclear. The CDR3 loop spans 15 amino acids. Germline CDR1 and CDR2: SGHTA and FQGNSA. V lost 7 bases, J lost 3 bases, and 16 bases lay in between. The CDR3 DNA reads TGTGCCAGCATCCCCGATATACTCCCCAATCAGCCCCAGCATTTT. Amino acid sequence: CASIPDILPNQPQHF.

The chain combines TRBV6-5 with TRBJ1-5, with a weak D call TRBD1 (6 bases). This CDR3 spans 16 amino acids. In germline, CDR1 is MNHEY, CDR2 SVGAGI. The V gene lost 4 bases and the J gene lost 2 bases, with 15 bases spanning the gap. Written as DNA, the CDR3 is TGTGCCAGCAGTTCCCGGAGGGGGGGCGGCAATCAGCCCCAGCATTTT. This codes for CASSSRRGGGNQPQHF.

J is TRBJ1-6 and V is TRBV27, with D perhaps matching TRBD1 (5 bases). The CDR3 spans 15 residues. Germline V gene data show CDR1 as MNHEY and CDR2 as SMNVEV (reference sequence). Trimming took 7 bases from V and 4 from J, leaving 14 bases between them. CDR3 loop: CASTHGGAYNSPLHF. CDR3 in DNA: TGTGCCAGCACCCACGGTGGGGCATATAATTCACCCCTCCACTTT.

The chain uses TRBV7-2 and TRBJ2-5; D is ambiguous. The CDR3 is 17 amino acids. Germline V gene lookup returns CDR1 SGHTA and CDR2 FQGNSA. The ends were cut back, 5 bases at V and 5 bases at J, with 24 bases in the middle. CDR3 nucleotide sequence: TGTGCCAGCAGCCTCGCGCGCAACAACCCCGCTCAGGAGACCCAGTACTTC. Protein product: CASSLARNNPAQETQYF. Drawing the rest from reference TRBV7-2 and TRBJ2-5, the complete variable domain is GAGVSQSPSNKVTEKGKDVELRCDPISGHTALYWYRQSLGQGLEFLIYFQGNSAPDKSGLPSDRFSAERTGGSVSTLTIQRTQQEDSAVYLCASSLARNNPAQETQYFGPGTRLLVL.

The chain joins TRBV9 to TRBJ2-2; D not certain. The V gene lost 1 base and the J gene lost 5 bases, with 15 bases spanning the gap. Germline V gives CDR1 SGDLS, CDR2 YYNGEE. The CDR3 is made up of 16 amino acids. The DNA for the CDR3 is TGTGCCAGCAGCGTACGTGGGGATGGGGATACCGGGGAGCTGTTTTTT. It is translated as CASSVRGDGDTGELFF.

The chain uses TRBV9 and TRBJ1-3; weak D call: TRBD1 (6 bases). The CDR3 extends over 14 amino acids. The germline V gene has CDR1 SGDLS and CDR2 YYNGEE. V was shortened by 3 bases and J by 2 bases, with 9 bases between the two germline ends. CDR3: CASSDRTAGNTIYF. The CDR3 DNA reads as TGTGCCAGCAGCGATCGGACAGCTGGAAACACCATATATTTT.

V and J are TRBV5-1 and TRBJ2-7; 16 bases are shared with TRBD2. This CDR3 is built from 16 residues. The germline gives CDR1 SGHRS, CDR2 YFSETQ. The V and J ends lost 4 bases and 5 bases, in that order; junction bases with no gene match: 6. CDR3 residues: CASSPGTSGGAHEQYV. The CDR3 coding sequence is TGCGCCAGCAGCCCCGGGACTAGCGGGGGGGCCCACGAGCAGTACGTC.

Sample share makes this clone medium-sized. V and J are TRBV6-5 and TRBJ1-2; a weak D match, TRBD1 (5 bases). V was cut by 4 bases and J by 7 bases, with 13 bases left in between. CDR1 and CDR2 (germline): MNHEY, SVGAGI. CDR3 length equals 13 residues. The CDR3 loop reads CASSLLTGVGYTF. CDR3 in DNA: TGTGCCAGCAGTTTACTAACGGGGGTTGGCTACACCTTC.

This clone appeared once. The chain couples TRBV30 to TRBJ2-5; D may correspond to TRBD1 or TRBD2 (5 bases each). CDR1 and CDR2 from the germline V gene are GTSNPN and SVGIG (reference sequence). The V end lost 4 bases, the J end lost 2 bases, and 11 bases lay between the germline ends. The CDR3 runs to 13 residues. This CDR3 is CAWNQGVQETQYF. The CDR3 bases are TGTGCCTGGAACCAGGGAGTACAAGAGACCCAGTACTTC.

A single count supports this clone. This sequence joins TRBV19 and TRBJ1-2; D is unclear. Trimming shortened V by 1 base and J by 2 bases, and 8 bases separated the two germline ends. CDR1 and CDR2 from the germline V gene are LNHDA and SQIVND (reference sequence). The CDR3 consists of 14 residues. CDR3: CASSIARKNYGYTF. CDR3 bases: TGTGCCAGTAGTATAGCCCGGAAAAACTATGGCTACACCTTC. Supplemented by reference TRBV19 and TRBJ1-2, the full variable domain reads DGGITQSPKYLFRKEGQNVTLSCEQNLNHDAMYWYRQDPGQGLRLIYYSQIVNDFQKGDIAEGYSVSREKKESFPLTVTSAQKNPTAFYLCASSIARKNYGYTFGSGTRLTVV.

This chain joins TRBV5-1 and TRBJ2-3; 7 bases align to TRBD2. Germline-derived CDR1 and CDR2 are SGHRS and YFSETQ. J was trimmed by 8 bases and V by 4 bases; bases with no gene match: 10. This CDR3 is built from 14 residues. CDR3 amino acids: CASSPVGLAGTQYF. As DNA, the CDR3 is TGCGCCAGCAGCCCCGTGGGGTTAGCGGGTACGCAGTATTTT. The full variable domain, its missing parts supplied by reference TRBV5-1 and TRBJ2-3, is KAGVTQTPRYLIKTRGQQVTLSCSPISGHRSVSWYQQTPGQGLQFLFEYFSETQRNKGNFPGRFSGRQFSNSRSEMNVSTLELGDSALYLCASSPVGLAGTQYFGPGTRLTVL.

In DNA, the CDR3 is TGTGCCAGCAGTTACGTGGCGGCCAATCAGCCCCAGCATTTT. Protein sequence: CASSYVAANQPQHF. The chain uses TRBV6-2 or TRBV6-3 and TRBJ1-5; D ambiguous. The V end lost 2 bases, the J end lost 3 bases, and 8 bases lay between the germline ends. The CDR3 length is 14 residues. Per germline, CDR1 MNHEY and CDR2 SVGEGT.

The J gene is TRBJ1-2, the V gene TRBV6-2 or TRBV6-3, with TRBD1 matching over 8 bases. The V gene end was trimmed by 5 bases and the J gene end by 0 bases; junction bases not matched to a gene: 8. CDR1 MNHEY and CDR2 SVGEGT come from the germline V gene. The CDR3 runs to 16 residues. CDR3 nucleotide sequence: TGTGCCAGCAGTCGATACCAGGGGGCCCCTAACTATGGCTACACCTTC. This translates into CASSRYQGAPNYGYTF.

This CDR3 reads CASSRGGRDTEAFF. The CDR3 nucleotides read TGTGCCAGCTCGCGGGGGGGACGGGACACTGAAGCTTTCTTT. The chain carries TRBV18 and TRBJ1-1; perhaps TRBD1 as D (5 bases). Germline V gene lookup returns CDR1 KGHSH and CDR2 LQKENI. This CDR3 comprises 14 residues. With 6 bases removed from V and 3 bases from J, the gap between germline ends came to 14 bases. Using reference TRBV18 and TRBJ1-1 for the parts outside the CDR3, the full variable domain is NAGVMQNPRHLVRRRGQEARLRCSPMKGHSHVYWYRQLPEEGLKFMVYLQKENIIDESGMPKERFSAEFPKEGPSILRIQQVVRGDSAAYFCASSRGGRDTEAFFGQGTRLTVV.

The chain is built from TRBV7-9 and TRBJ2-6, with TRBD1 matching over 10 bases. This CDR3 is 19 amino acids long. With 4 bases clipped from V and 0 bases from J, the junction kept 9 bases outside the gene matches. Germline assignment: CDR1 SEHNR and CDR2 FQNEAQ (reference sequence). The CDR3 loop reads CASSSYRTGGISGANVLTF. CDR3 nucleotide sequence: TGTGCCAGCAGCTCATACAGGACAGGGGGGATCTCTGGGGCCAACGTCCTGACTTTC.

This clone was found a few times. The rearrangement joins TRBV6-6 to TRBJ1-4; D unresolved. Germline V gene sequence: CDR1 MNHNY, CDR2 SVGAGI (reference sequence). The CDR3 spans 17 residues. The V and J ends lost 5 bases and 8 bases respectively, with 24 bases between them. The CDR3 coding sequence is TGTGCCAGCAGTCCTACGTTCTCAAGAGGGCTCGCGGAAAAACTGTTTTTT. Protein product: CASSPTFSRGLAEKLFF.